Following are 6 T cell receptor beta chains from one sample sequenced in a study of technical replicates of blood from a few donors. Clones were sequenced by immunoSEQ multiplex PCR, and TCRdb holds only the in-frame ones, with some missing. The data show approximately 81,000 clones, about 96% seen once. Sequencing was done on a sample of T cells isolated from PBMCs. These receptors originate from a human donor in good health.

V usage is TRBV7-9 and J usage is TRBJ2-3, with unresolved D. Germline loops: CDR1 SEHNR, CDR2 FQNEAQ (reference sequence). Trimming took 2 bases from V and 4 from J, leaving 7 bases between them. The CDR3 runs to 13 residues. The CDR3 protein is CASSLQLADTQYF. The CDR3 DNA reads as TGTGCCAGCAGCTTACAACTTGCAGATACGCAGTATTTT. Based on the CDR3 plus reference TRBV7-9 and TRBJ2-3, the full variable domain is DTGVSQNPRHKITKRGQNVTFRCDPISEHNRLYWYRQTLGQGPEFLTYFQNEAQLEKSRLLSDRFSAERPKGSFSTLEIQRTEQGDSAMYLCASSLQLADTQYFGPGTRLTVL.

The rearrangement uses TRBV2 and TRBJ1-5, with D unresolved. Germline loops: CDR1 SNHLY, CDR2 FYNNEI. Trimming left V 3 bases short and J 3 bases short, with 9 bases between. CDR3 length: 14 amino acids. DNA of the CDR3: TGTGCCAGCAGTGATAGGGAGCCCAATCAGCCCCAGCATTTT. This gives the protein CASSDREPNQPQHF.

V is TRBV5-4 and J is TRBJ1-2; TRBD1 agrees at 8 bases. V gave up 3 bases and J gave up 4 bases; unmatched junction bases: 11. Germline V gene data show CDR1 as SGHNT and CDR2 as YYREEE (reference sequence). This CDR3 is 16 amino acids long. In DNA form, the CDR3 reads TGTGCCAGCAGCTCCCCGGCAGGGGGCGCAGGCTATGGCTACACCTTC. Translating gives CASSSPAGGAGYGYTF.

CDR3: CASSPLGRANTEAFF. CDR3 nucleotides: TGCGCCAGCAGCCCGCTAGGGAGGGCCAACACTGAAGCTTTCTTT. The chain recombines TRBV5-1 with TRBJ1-1; D unclear. CDR1 SGHRS and CDR2 YFSETQ come from the germline V gene. The germline V and J ends were trimmed by 4 bases and 2 bases, with 15 bases remaining between them. This CDR3 contains 15 residues.

The J gene is TRBJ2-7, the V gene TRBV28; TRBD2 matches at 7 bases. This CDR3 comprises 15 residues. V was pared by 3 bases and J by 5 bases, with 10 bases of the junction left unmatched. CDR1 and CDR2 from the germline V gene are MDHEN and SYDVKM. The CDR3 loop is CASSFTRGRRNEQYF. CDR3 coding DNA: TGTGCCAGCAGTTTCACCCGCGGGAGAAGGAACGAGCAGTACTTC.

The V gene is TRBV5-1, the J gene TRBJ2-1; 7 nucleotides agree with TRBD2. The CDR3 runs to 17 residues. The V gene's germline CDR1 is SGHRS and CDR2 YFSETQ. The V gene end was trimmed by 2 bases and the J gene end by 5 bases; junction bases not matched to a gene: 13. The CDR3 loop is CASSLGSRTRSDNEQFF. For the CDR3, the DNA is TGCGCCAGCAGCTTAGGTTCTCGGACTAGGAGTGACAATGAGCAGTTCTTC.